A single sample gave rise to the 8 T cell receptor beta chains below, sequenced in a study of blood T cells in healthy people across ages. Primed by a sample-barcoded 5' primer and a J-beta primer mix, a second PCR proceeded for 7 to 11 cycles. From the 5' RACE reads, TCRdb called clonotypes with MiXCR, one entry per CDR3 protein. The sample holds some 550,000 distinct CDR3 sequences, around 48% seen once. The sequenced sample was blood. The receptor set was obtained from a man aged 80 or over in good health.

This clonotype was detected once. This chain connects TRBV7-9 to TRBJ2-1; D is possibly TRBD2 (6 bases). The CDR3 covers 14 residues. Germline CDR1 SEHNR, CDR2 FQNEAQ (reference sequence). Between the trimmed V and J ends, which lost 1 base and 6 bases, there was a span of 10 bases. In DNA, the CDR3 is TGTGCCAGCAGCTTAGGCGGCGGGGTCAATGAGCAGTTCTTC. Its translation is CASSLGGGVNEQFF.

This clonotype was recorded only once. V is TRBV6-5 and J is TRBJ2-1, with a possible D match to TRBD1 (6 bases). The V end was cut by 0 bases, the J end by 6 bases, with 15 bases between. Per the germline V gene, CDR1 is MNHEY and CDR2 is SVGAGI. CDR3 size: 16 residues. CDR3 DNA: TGTGCCAGCAGTTACTCCCCCAGCCAGGGGCCCAATGAGCAGTTCTTC. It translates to CASSYSPSQGPNEQFF.

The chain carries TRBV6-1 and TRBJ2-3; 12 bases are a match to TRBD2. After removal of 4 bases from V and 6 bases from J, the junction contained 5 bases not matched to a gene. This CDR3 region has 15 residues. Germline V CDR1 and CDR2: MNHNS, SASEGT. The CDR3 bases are TGTGCCAGCAGTGTTCTAGCGGGAGGGTACGATACGCAGTATTTT. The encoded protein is CASSVLAGGYDTQYF.

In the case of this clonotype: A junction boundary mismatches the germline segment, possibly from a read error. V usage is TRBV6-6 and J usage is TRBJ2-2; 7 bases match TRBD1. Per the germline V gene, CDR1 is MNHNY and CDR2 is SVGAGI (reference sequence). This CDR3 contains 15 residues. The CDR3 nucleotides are TGTACCAGCGCTGACAGACAGGGAAGCACCGGGGAGCTGTTTTTT. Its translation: CTSADRQGSTGELFF.

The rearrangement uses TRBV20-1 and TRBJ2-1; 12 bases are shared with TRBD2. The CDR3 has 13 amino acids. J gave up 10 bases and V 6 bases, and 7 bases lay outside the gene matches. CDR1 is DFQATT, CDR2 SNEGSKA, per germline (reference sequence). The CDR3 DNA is TGCAGTGCCGGACTAGCGGGATTTTGGGAGCAGTTCTTC. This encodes CSAGLAGFWEQFF.

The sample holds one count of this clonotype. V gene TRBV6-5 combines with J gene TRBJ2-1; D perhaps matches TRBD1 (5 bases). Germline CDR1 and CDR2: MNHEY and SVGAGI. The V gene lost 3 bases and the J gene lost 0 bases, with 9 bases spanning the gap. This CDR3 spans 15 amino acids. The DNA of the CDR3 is TGTGCCAGCAGTTATTTAGGGGTCTCCTACAATGAGCAGTTCTTC. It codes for CASSYLGVSYNEQFF.

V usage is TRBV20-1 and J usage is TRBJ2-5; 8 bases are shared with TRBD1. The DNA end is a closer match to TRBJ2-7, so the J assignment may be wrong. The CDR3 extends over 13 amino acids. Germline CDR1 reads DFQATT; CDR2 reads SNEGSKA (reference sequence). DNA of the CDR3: TGCAGTGCTAGGCGGACAGGGTCCTACGAGCAGTACTTC. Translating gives CSARRTGSYEQYF.

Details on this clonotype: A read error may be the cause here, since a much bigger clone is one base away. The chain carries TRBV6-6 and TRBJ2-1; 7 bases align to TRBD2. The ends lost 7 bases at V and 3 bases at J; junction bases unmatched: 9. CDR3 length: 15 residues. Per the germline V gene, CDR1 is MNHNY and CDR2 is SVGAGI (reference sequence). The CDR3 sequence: CASTQATSSYNEQFF. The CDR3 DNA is TGTGCCAGCACCCAAGCGACTAGCAGCTACAATGAGCAGTTCTTC.